This TCR beta chain stems from a study of blood T cell repertoires in COVID-19. Study-wide background: Researchers got acute and convalescent COVID-19 samples from the United States, Italy and Spain. T cells, B-cell-depleted T cells, or PBMCs provided the cDNA or gDNA that served as material.

Losses at the gene ends were 5 bases for V and 5 bases for J; bases not matched to a gene: 10. There are 15 residues in the CDR3. Germline V gene lookup returns CDR1 ENHRY and CDR2 SYGVKD. Per the original methods: For nucleated cells, counts were estimated from reference gene primer amplification. TCRdb's table, derived via immunoSEQ multiplex PCR, lists solely in-frame clones and lacks some. V and J calls and clone size follow that table, whereas D and trimming were derived from the DNA. The table has some 80,000 clones, 85% to 90% seen once; the top ten hold around 2.5%. This clone was observed a single time.

V is TRBV10-3 and J is TRBJ2-7, with 9 bases identical to TRBD1. The specimen was peripheral blood. This TCR derives from a human donor in a cohort sampled during active COVID-19. CDR3 amino acids: CAISSSGTGYHEQYF. CDR3 sequence (DNA): TGTGCCATCAGTTCATCCGGGACAGGGTACCACGAGCAGTACTTC.